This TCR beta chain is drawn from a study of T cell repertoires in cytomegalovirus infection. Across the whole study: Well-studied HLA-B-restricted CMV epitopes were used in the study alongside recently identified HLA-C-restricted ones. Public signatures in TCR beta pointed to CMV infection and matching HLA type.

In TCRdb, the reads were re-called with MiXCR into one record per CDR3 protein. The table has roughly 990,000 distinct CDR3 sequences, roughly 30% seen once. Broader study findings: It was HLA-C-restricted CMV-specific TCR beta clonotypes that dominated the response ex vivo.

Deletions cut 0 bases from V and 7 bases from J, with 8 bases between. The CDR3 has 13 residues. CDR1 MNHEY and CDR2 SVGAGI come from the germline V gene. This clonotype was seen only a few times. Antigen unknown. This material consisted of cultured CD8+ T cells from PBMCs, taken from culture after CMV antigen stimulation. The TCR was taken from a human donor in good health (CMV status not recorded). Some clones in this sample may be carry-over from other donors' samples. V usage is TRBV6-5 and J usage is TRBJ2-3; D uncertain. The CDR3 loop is CASSYSISNTQYF. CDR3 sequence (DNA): TGTGCCAGCAGTTACTCGATTTCAAATACGCAGTATTTT.